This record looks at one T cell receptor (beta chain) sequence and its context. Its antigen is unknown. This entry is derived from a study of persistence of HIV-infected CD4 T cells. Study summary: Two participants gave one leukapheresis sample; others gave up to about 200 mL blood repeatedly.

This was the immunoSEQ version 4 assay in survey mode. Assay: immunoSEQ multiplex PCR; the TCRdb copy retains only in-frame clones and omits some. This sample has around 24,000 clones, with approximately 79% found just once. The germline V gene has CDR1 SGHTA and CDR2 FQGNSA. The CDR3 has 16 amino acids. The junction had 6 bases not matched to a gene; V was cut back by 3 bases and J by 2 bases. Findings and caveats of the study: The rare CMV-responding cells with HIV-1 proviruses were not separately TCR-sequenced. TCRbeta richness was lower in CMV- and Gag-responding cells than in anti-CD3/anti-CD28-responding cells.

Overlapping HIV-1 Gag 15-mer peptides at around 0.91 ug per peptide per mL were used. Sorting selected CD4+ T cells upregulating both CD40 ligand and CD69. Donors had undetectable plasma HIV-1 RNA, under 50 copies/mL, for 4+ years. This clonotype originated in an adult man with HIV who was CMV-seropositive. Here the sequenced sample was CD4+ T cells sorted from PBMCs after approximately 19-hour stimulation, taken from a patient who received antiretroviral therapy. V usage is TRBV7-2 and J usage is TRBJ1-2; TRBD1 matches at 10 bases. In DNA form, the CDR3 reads TGTGCCAGCAGCTTTCACCGGGACAGGGGAAACTATGGCTACACCTTC. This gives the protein CASSFHRDRGNYGYTF.